The table lists the clone carrying this T cell receptor (beta chain) with a few counts. V gave up 5 bases and J gave up 0 bases; unmatched junction bases: 7. CDR3 length: 15 residues. Germline assignment: CDR1 SGHVS and CDR2 FQNEAQ. This PCR relied on a set of 60 Vbeta primers and 13 Jbeta primers. Sequencing used immunoSEQ multiplex PCR; TCRdb keeps in-frame clones, though not all of them. The table shows about 110,000 clones, with 55% to 80% occurring only once. This record belongs to a study of cytomegalovirus exposure and HLA in healthy donors. V and J are TRBV7-8 and TRBJ2-7; 7 bases map to TRBD2. Sequencing was performed on PBMCs. The TCR was taken from a woman aged 30 to 39 in good health and CMV-seronegative. CDR3 amino acids: CASSPTSDSSYEQYF. CDR3 coding DNA: TGTGCCAGCAGCCCAACTAGCGATAGCTCCTACGAGCAGTACTTC.